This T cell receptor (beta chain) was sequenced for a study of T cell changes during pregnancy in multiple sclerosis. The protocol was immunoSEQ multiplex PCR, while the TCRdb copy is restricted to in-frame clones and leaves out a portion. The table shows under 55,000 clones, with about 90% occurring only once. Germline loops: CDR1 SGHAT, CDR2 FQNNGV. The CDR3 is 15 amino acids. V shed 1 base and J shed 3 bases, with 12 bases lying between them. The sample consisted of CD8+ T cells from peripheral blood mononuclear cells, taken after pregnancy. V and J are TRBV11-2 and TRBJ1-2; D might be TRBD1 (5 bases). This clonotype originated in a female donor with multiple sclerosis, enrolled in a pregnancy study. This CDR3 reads CASSLAAGLDYGYTF. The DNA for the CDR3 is TGTGCCAGCAGCTTAGCCGCAGGGCTGGACTATGGCTACACCTTC.